Below are 13 T cell receptor beta chains sequenced from a single sample in a study of blood T cell repertoires in COVID-19. Sequencing used immunoSEQ multiplex PCR; TCRdb keeps in-frame clones, though not all of them. The repertoire includes about 40,000 clones, just under 85% of them detected once, and about 2.8% sits in the top ten. The material sequenced was peripheral blood. All receptors derive from a woman aged 55-69 years with acute or convalescent COVID-19.

This chain uses TRBV28 with TRBJ1-1, with a tentative D call TRBD1 (6 bases). V was shortened by 6 bases and J by 2 bases, with 13 bases between the two germline ends. From germline, CDR1 is MDHEN and CDR2 SYDVKM. This CDR3 spans 14 amino acids. The DNA for the CDR3 is TGTGCCAGCAGCACACAGGGAAAAAACACTGAAGCTTTCTTT. Translating gives CASSTQGKNTEAFF.

V gene TRBV4-1 combines with J gene TRBJ1-2, with TRBD1 matching over 7 bases. V gave up 4 bases and J gave up 4 bases; unmatched junction bases: 6. There are 14 residues in the CDR3. Germline V gene lookup returns CDR1 MGHRA and CDR2 YSYEKL. The CDR3 DNA follows: TGCGCCAGCAGCCGGTACACAGGGGTCTATGGCTACACCTTC. This gives the protein CASSRYTGVYGYTF.

The genes are TRBV2 and TRBJ2-5; 10 bases are shared with TRBD2. This CDR3 contains 14 residues. Trimming removed 5 bases from V and 2 bases from J; junction bases left unmatched: 2. Per the germline V gene, CDR1 is SNHLY and CDR2 is FYNNEI. The CDR3 region has the DNA TGTGCCAGCAGTTGGACTAGCGGACAAGAGACCCAGTACTTC. It encodes CASSWTSGQETQYF.

V is TRBV30 and J is TRBJ1-3; D is possibly TRBD1 (6 bases). Trimming left V 4 bases short and J 4 bases short, with 11 bases between. Germline values: CDR1 GTSNPN, CDR2 SVGIG (reference sequence). CDR3 length: 13 residues. CDR3 residues: CAWTTGPGNTIYF. As DNA, the CDR3 is TGTGCCTGGACCACAGGGCCAGGAAACACCATATATTTT.

The V call is TRBV6-5, the J call TRBJ1-2; D might be TRBD1 (5 bases). Between the trimmed V and J ends, which lost 7 bases and 4 bases, there was a span of 13 bases. CDR3 length equals 13 residues. CDR1 and CDR2 (germline): MNHEY, SVGAGI. This CDR3 is CASTEGLGYGYTF. For the CDR3, the DNA is TGTGCCAGCACGGAGGGGTTGGGCTATGGCTACACCTTC.

The CDR3 spells CASSPGRTGGSNEQFF. The CDR3 region has the DNA TGTGCCAGCAGCCCCGGGCGGACAGGGGGGAGTAATGAGCAGTTCTTC. V usage is TRBV27 and J usage is TRBJ2-1; the match to TRBD1 covers 10 bases. The CDR3 is made up of 16 amino acids. The V segment lost 6 bases and the J segment 7 bases; nucleotides outside the gene matches: 12. CDR1 and CDR2 from the germline V gene are MNHEY and SMNVEV (reference sequence).

This clone has only one observation. The chain links TRBV2 to TRBJ1-5; D gene ambiguous. The CDR3 consists of 12 residues. Trimming took 6 bases from V and 4 from J, leaving 7 bases between them. Germline V lookup: CDR1 SNHLY, CDR2 FYNNEI. The DNA of the CDR3 is TGTGCCAGCAGCAGGAGGAATCAGCCCCAGCATTTT. As protein: CASSRRNQPQHF. Supplemented by reference TRBV2 and TRBJ1-5, the full variable domain reads EPEVTQTPSHQVTQMGQEVILRCVPISNHLYFYWYRQILGQKVEFLVSFYNNEISEKSEIFDDQFSVERPDGSNFTLKIRSTKLEDSAMYFCASSRRNQPQHFGDGTRLSIL.

The chain uses TRBV6-5 and TRBJ1-2; D may be TRBD1 (6 bases). The CDR3 has 13 amino acids. The germline V and J ends were trimmed by 5 bases and 13 bases, with 20 bases remaining between them. The germline V gene encodes CDR1 MNHEY and CDR2 SVGAGI. Here the CDR3 reads CASSPGTPLFCTF. The CDR3 bases are TGTGCCAGCAGTCCCGGGACACCCTTATTTTGCACCTTC.

The J gene is TRBJ1-1, the V gene TRBV11-1; D possibly corresponds to TRBD1 (6 bases). Deletions cut 4 bases from V and 1 base from J, with 16 bases between. The CDR3 is 16 amino acids. Germline CDR1 and CDR2: SGHAT and FQDESV (reference sequence). The DNA for the CDR3 is TGTGCCAGCAGCTCGACGATACGGACAGCGAACACTGAAGCTTTCTTT. Translated, it gives CASSSTIRTANTEAFF.

This chain links TRBV5-6 with TRBJ1-5; no definite D call. This CDR3 spans 15 amino acids. With 4 bases removed from V and 2 bases from J, the gap between germline ends came to 13 bases. Germline CDR1 SGHDT, CDR2 YYEEEE. In nucleotides, the CDR3 is TGTGCCAGCAGCGTAATGGCCCACGGCAATCAGCCCCAGCATTTT. Encoded protein: CASSVMAHGNQPQHF.

This sequence joins TRBV5-6 and TRBJ1-3; no reliable D call. This CDR3 has 16 residues. V shed 2 bases and J shed 0 bases, with 12 bases lying between them. Germline CDR1 and CDR2: SGHDT and YYEEEE. DNA for the CDR3: TGTGCCAGCAGCTTTTCTAGAATAGGCTCTGGAAACACCATATATTTT. Amino acids: CASSFSRIGSGNTIYF.

The rearrangement joins TRBV5-1 to TRBJ2-1, with TRBD1 matching over 9 bases. V dropped 1 base and J dropped 8; count of bases not matched to a gene: 7. The length of the CDR3 is 15 residues. Germline V gives CDR1 SGHRS, CDR2 YFSETQ. DNA for the CDR3: TGCGCCAGCAGCTTGATAGGACAGGGGTTCGATGAGCAGTTCTTC. Its protein product is CASSLIGQGFDEQFF. The full variable domain, rest sourced from reference TRBV5-1 and TRBJ2-1, is KAGVTQTPRYLIKTRGQQVTLSCSPISGHRSVSWYQQTPGQGLQFLFEYFSETQRNKGNFPGRFSGRQFSNSRSEMNVSTLELGDSALYLCASSLIGQGFDEQFFGPGTRLTVL.

The chain employs TRBV4-1 and TRBJ2-7; perhaps TRBD2 as D (6 bases). The CDR3 extends over 16 amino acids. The ends were cut back, 4 bases at V and 0 bases at J, with 16 bases in the middle. CDR1 is MGHRA, CDR2 YSYEKL, per germline. CDR3 residues: CASSPNTLALSYEQYF. Written as DNA, the CDR3 is TGCGCCAGCAGCCCAAACACGCTAGCGCTCTCCTACGAGCAGTACTTC.